A selection of T cell receptor beta chains follows, all from one sample in a study of blood T cell repertoires in COVID-19. Assay used: immunoSEQ multiplex PCR; TCRdb lists only in-frame clones, some missing. The sample lists about 280,000 clones; roughly 80% were seen once. The sequenced sample consisted of PBMCs or T cells enriched from blood (not recorded which). These receptors were collected from a man aged 40-50 years who had been exposed to COVID-19. CDR3s include the opening cysteine and the closing phenylalanine or tryptophan. The order of the fields is D gene, V gene, J gene, clone size, CDR3 DNA, CDR3 protein. D genes are given only for firm matches. Clone size is not always given. Where it is, it says once, few, many or a class for expanded clones.

.	TRBV7-2	TRBJ1-4	.	TGTGCCAGCAGCTTAGTCGGGAATGAAAAACTGTTTTTT	CASSLVGNEKLFF
.	TRBV3-1/TRBV3-2	TRBJ2-5	few	TGTGCCAGCAGCCAACCGCGGGAGACCCAGTACTTC	CASSQPRETQYF
.	TRBV5-1	TRBJ1-1	.	TGCGCCAGCAGCTTGAAGTTCAGGGGAACAATGAACACTGAAGCTTTCTTT	CASSLKFRGTMNTEAFF
TRBD1	TRBV18	TRBJ1-1	.	TGTGCCAGCTCACCACCGAAAGTAGGGGGCTTCCCGAACACTGAAGCTTTCTTT	CASSPPKVGGFPNTEAFF
.	TRBV19	TRBJ2-7	.	TGTGCCAGTAGTATGGGGAGGGAGCAGTACTTC	CASSMGREQYF
TRBD1	TRBV5-1	TRBJ1-5	.	TGCGCCAGCAGCTGGACAGGGGTCAGCAATCAGCCCCAGCATTTT	CASSWTGVSNQPQHF
.	TRBV19	TRBJ2-1	.	TGTGCCAGTAGTATAAATAACGGAGGCAATGAGCAGTTCTTC	CASSINNGGNEQFF
TRBD1	TRBV14	TRBJ1-1	once	TGTGCCAGCAGCCAAGACTGGGACAGCACTGAAGCTTTCTTT	CASSQDWDSTEAFF
.	TRBV2	TRBJ1-1	.	TGTGCCAGCAGGACCGGGGGTATCAAAGCTTTCTTT	CASRTGGIKAFF
TRBD1	TRBV3-1/TRBV3-2	TRBJ1-4	.	TGTGCCAGCAGCCAGCCAACAGGGGGGAGTGAAAAACTGTTTTTT	CASSQPTGGSEKLFF
.	TRBV19	TRBJ1-1	few	TGTGCCAGTAGTATTCGGGTCGAGACAGGAGCTTTCTTT	CASSIRVETGAFF
TRBD2	TRBV28	TRBJ2-1	.	TGTGCCAGTTCTATTACCGGGACTAGGTCCGGTAATGAGCAGTTCTTC	CASSITGTRSGNEQFF
.	TRBV3-1/TRBV3-2	TRBJ2-2	few	TGTGCCAGCAGCCAAGGGGCTGGCGGGGAGCTGTTTTTT	CASSQGAGGELFF